Shown below are 18 T cell receptor beta chains from a single sample sequenced in a study of CD8 T cells in ankylosing spondylitis. Each CDR3 protein is one row after TCRdb ran MiXCR on the 5' RACE reads. The sample records more than 60,000 distinct CDR3 sequences, around 6.5% being singletons. The sequenced material came from synovial fluid, either unsorted or a sorted T cell fraction (not recorded which). The receptors shown here come from a male donor with ankylosing spondylitis.

This clonotype has at least ten counts. The rearrangement joins TRBV5-6 to TRBJ2-2; D gene unclear. The germline CDR1 and CDR2 sequences are SGHDT and YYEEEE. V gave up 0 bases and J gave up 7 bases, with 10 bases separating them. The CDR3 contains 14 residues. The DNA of the CDR3 is TGTGCCAGCAGCTTGGTTCAGGTGTTCGGGGAGCTGTTTTTT. Its protein product is CASSLVQVFGELFF.

V usage is TRBV4-3 and J usage is TRBJ2-7; possibly TRBD1 for D (5 bases). Deletions cut 0 bases from V and 1 base from J, with 19 bases between. The CDR3 length is 18 residues. CDR1 is LGHNA, CDR2 YSLEER, per germline. DNA of the CDR3: TGCGCCAGCAGCCAAGATCTGGGTGGGGCTACCGTATCCTACGAGCAGTACTTC. Translating gives CASSQDLGGATVSYEQYF.

The V gene is TRBV5-6, the J gene TRBJ2-5; D not certain. The germline V gene has CDR1 SGHDT and CDR2 YYEEEE. V lost 0 bases and J lost 1, with 10 bases in between. This CDR3 is 15 amino acids long. The CDR3 DNA reads as TGTGCCAGCAGCTTGGGAGGTTTACTCCAAGAGACCCAGTACTTC. It yields the protein CASSLGGLLQETQYF.

This clonotype was counted at least ten times. This CDR3 is CASSAVSGANVLTF. The CDR3 coding sequence is TGTGCCAGCAGTGCTGTCTCTGGGGCCAACGTCCTGACTTTC. The chain links TRBV6-4 to TRBJ2-6; D remains unclear. Germline V gives CDR1 MRHNA, CDR2 SNTAGT. V was shortened by 4 bases and J by 0 bases, with 4 bases between the two germline ends. The CDR3 runs 14 residues.

This clonotype appeared a few times. The chain employs TRBV6-5 and TRBJ1-1, with no clear D. The CDR3 is made up of 12 amino acids. Germline assignment: CDR1 MNHEY and CDR2 SVGAGI. With 5 bases removed from V and 4 bases from J, the gap between germline ends came to 8 bases. This CDR3 reads CASSPSGTEAFF. The CDR3 DNA sequence: TGTGCCAGCAGTCCCTCCGGCACTGAAGCTTTCTTT.

The chain couples TRBV12-3 or TRBV12-4 to TRBJ2-7; D is possibly TRBD1 (6 bases). The CDR3 has 17 amino acids. V was trimmed by 0 bases and J by 2 bases, leaving 17 bases between them. For the CDR3, the DNA is TGTGCCAGCAGTTTAGCCTGGGGGCGGACCGGACCCTACGAGCAGTACTTC. Encoded protein: CASSLAWGRTGPYEQYF.

Notes on this clonotype: A junction boundary mismatches the germline segment, possibly from a read error. This chain joins TRBV4-2 and TRBJ1-2; maybe TRBD1 (5 bases). The germline V gene has CDR1 LGHNA and CDR2 YNFKEQ. The CDR3 extends over 18 amino acids. The chain's CDR3 is CASSEEPLGRRIVYGYTF. In DNA, the CDR3 is TGTGCCAGCAGCGAAGAGCCGCTGGGACGGAGGATTGTATATGGCTACACCTTC.

Points on this clonotype: A much larger clone lies a single base off, so this may be a read error. The chain joins TRBV9 to TRBJ2-7, with TRBD2 matching 8 bases. The CDR3 extends over 13 amino acids. Germline trimming cut 9 bases from V and 0 bases from J; bases unmatched to any gene: 5. Germline V gives CDR1 SGDLS, CDR2 YYNGEE. CDR3 DNA: TGTGCCACCTCGAGCGGGAGCTCCTACGAGCAGTACTTC. Its translation is CATSSGSSYEQYF. Full variable domain (remainder filled in from reference TRBV9 and TRBJ2-7): DSGVTQTPKHLITATGQRVTLRCSPRSGDLSVYWYQQSLDQGLQFLIQYYNGEERAKGNILERFSAQQFPDLHSELNLSSLELGDSALYFCATSSGSSYEQYFGPGTRLTVT.

V and J are TRBV20-1 and TRBJ2-7; unclear D gene. The V end lost 1 base, the J end lost 2 bases, and 9 bases lay between the germline ends. The CDR3 spans 13 residues. Germline lookup yields CDR1 DFQATT and CDR2 SNEGSKA (reference sequence). DNA of the CDR3: TGCAGTGCTAGAGGAAGAATAGCCTACGAGCAGTACTTC. It yields the protein CSARGRIAYEQYF.

This clonotype has just a few counts. This chain links TRBV7-3 with TRBJ2-7; 7 bases fit TRBD1. Trimming took 4 bases from V and 3 from J; bases not matched to a gene: 6. Germline lookup yields CDR1 SGHTA and CDR2 FQGTGA. The CDR3 has 14 amino acids. DNA for the CDR3: TGTGCCAGCAGCTCGACAGGGAACATCTACGAGCAGTACTTC. Translated, it gives CASSSTGNIYEQYF.

This clonotype appeared many times. The V gene is TRBV12-3 or TRBV12-4, the J gene TRBJ2-7; no firm D call. The CDR3 has 16 amino acids. V was pared by 6 bases and J by 3 bases, with 21 bases between. The CDR3, as DNA: TGTGCCAGCAGCCAAGACGTAGCACAGTTCATCTACGAGCAGTACTTC. It is translated as CASSQDVAQFIYEQYF.

This clonotype was counted at least ten times. V and J are TRBV11-2 and TRBJ2-2; tentatively, D is TRBD2 (5 bases). The V end lost 8 bases, the J end lost 4 bases, and 17 bases lay between the germline ends. The CDR3 runs 15 residues. Germline CDR1 SGHAT, CDR2 FQNNGV. The CDR3 is CASGPGGRITGELFF. CDR3 sequence (DNA): TGTGCCAGCGGACCCGGCGGGCGAATCACCGGGGAGCTGTTTTTT.

This clonotype was seen ten or more times. The V gene is TRBV11-2, the J gene TRBJ2-2; D uncertain. Germline CDR1 is SGHAT and CDR2 is FQNNGV. The CDR3 covers 14 residues. Trimming stripped 0 bases from V and 2 bases from J, with 4 bases between. The CDR3 DNA reads TGTGCCAGCAGCTTAGATTTCAACACCGGGGAGCTGTTTTTT. It codes for CASSLDFNTGELFF.

This clonotype was counted ten times or more. The chain uses TRBV18 and TRBJ2-3, with D perhaps matching TRBD1 (6 bases). Trimming took off 6 bases at V and 3 bases at J, with 10 bases between the two ends. The germline V gene has CDR1 KGHSH and CDR2 LQKENI. The CDR3 covers 13 residues. Written as DNA, the CDR3 is TGTGCCAGCTCGCCTACAGGGACAGATACGCAGTATTTT. Translating gives CASSPTGTDTQYF.

Only a few counts were recorded for this clonotype. CDR3 protein: CASSAFSGRVTGELFF. CDR3 nucleotides: TGTGCCAGTAGTGCATTTTCCGGGAGGGTAACCGGGGAGCTGTTTTTT. This sequence joins TRBV19 and TRBJ2-2; 8 nucleotides agree with TRBD2. Looked up from germline, CDR1 is LNHDA and CDR2 is SQIVND (reference sequence). V dropped 5 bases and J dropped 5; count of bases not matched to a gene: 10. The CDR3 totals 16 residues.

This chain uses TRBV4-1 with TRBJ2-3; the D gene could be TRBD1 or TRBD2 (6 bases each). The CDR3 loop spans 18 amino acids. Germline V gene data show CDR1 as MGHRA and CDR2 as YSYEKL. V lost 4 bases and J lost 2, with 22 bases in between. The CDR3 sequence: CASSLIGATWGATDTQYF. The CDR3 nucleotides read TGCGCCAGCAGCCTGATCGGGGCGACGTGGGGGGCCACAGATACGCAGTATTTT.

This clonotype appeared many times. The chain joins TRBV29-1 to TRBJ1-2; D is unresolved. The CDR3 contains 13 residues. Trimming stripped 1 base from V and 4 bases from J, with 10 bases between. CDR1 is SQVTM, CDR2 ANQGSEA, per germline. The CDR3 loop is CSVEVQGIYGYTF. The CDR3 DNA is TGCAGCGTTGAAGTCCAAGGGATCTATGGCTACACCTTC.

This clonotype was counted at least ten times. V is TRBV9 and J is TRBJ2-2; TRBD1 matches at 7 bases. This CDR3 has 16 residues. Germline V gives CDR1 SGDLS, CDR2 YYNGEE. After removal of 0 bases from V and 5 bases from J, the junction contained 7 bases not matched to a gene. Here the CDR3 reads CASSVGVTGLTGELFF. The CDR3 DNA follows: TGTGCCAGCAGCGTAGGCGTGACAGGGTTGACCGGGGAGCTGTTTTTT.